This record covers a single TCR beta chain. V lost 0 bases, J lost 1 base, and 7 bases lay in between. Germline V gene lookup returns CDR1 GTSNPN and CDR2 SVGIG (reference sequence). The CDR3 has 13 residues. Seattle researchers signed up patients amid active infection and tracked them longitudinally. The source of the sample is a study of blood T cell repertoires in COVID-19. Study information: Samples of COVID-19 (acute and convalescent) were obtained from the United States, Italy and Spain. T cells, B-cell-depleted T cells, or PBMCs provided the cDNA or gDNA that served as material.

Methods used by the authors: Reference gene primer amplification gave nucleated cell count estimates. Using immunoSEQ multiplex PCR, the repertoire was profiled, and TCRdb retains in-frame clones only, with some absent. For V, J and clone size, that table is used; D and trimming come from the DNA. The table shows 96,000 or so clones, with roughly 79% occurring only once. The material sequenced was peripheral blood. The sequence was collected from a man of 80 years or more with COVID-19, enrolled during active disease. The J gene is TRBJ2-7, the V gene TRBV30, with a tentative D call TRBD1 (5 bases). The CDR3 here is CAWSVQGSYEQYF. The CDR3 DNA follows: TGTGCCTGGAGTGTGCAGGGTTCCTACGAGCAGTACTTC.